Shown below are 27 T cell receptor beta chains from a single sample sequenced in a study of Graves' ophthalmopathy and Graves' hyperthyroidism. Amplification from RNA transcripts yielded the TCR beta CDR3 regions. The first-round RT-PCR employed HTBI primers together with the Qiagen OneStep RT-PCR kit. A multiplex PCR was then performed as the second round. In TCRdb, the multiplex PCR reads were re-called with MiXCR into one record per CDR3 protein. The repertoire includes more than 300,000 distinct CDR3 sequences, 15% of them detected once, and roughly 7% sits in the top ten. Sequenced: peripheral blood. These receptors came from a woman in her late teens or twenties with stable Graves' hyperthyroidism.

This clonotype was seen more than once but under ten times. The rearrangement joins TRBV6-1 to TRBJ2-2; D remains ambiguous. V lost 2 bases and J 3 bases, leaving 1 base between the germline ends. Germline values: CDR1 MNHNS, CDR2 SASEGT. The CDR3 has 12 amino acids. CDR3 nucleotide sequence: TGTGCCAGCAGTGAACACACCGGGGAGCTGTTTTTT. Amino acid sequence: CASSEHTGELFF.

This clonotype was seen many times. This chain links TRBV9 with TRBJ2-7, with 12 bases matching TRBD2. Germline V gene sequence: CDR1 SGDLS, CDR2 YYNGEE. The CDR3 is 16 amino acids. The junction had 1 base not matched to a gene; V was cut back by 0 bases and J by 0 bases. The CDR3 region is CASSVGLAGDSYEQYF. Here the CDR3 DNA reads TGTGCCAGCAGCGTAGGACTAGCGGGGGACTCCTACGAGCAGTACTTC.

This clonotype was seen repeatedly, ten times or more. This chain joins TRBV6-1 and TRBJ1-5; 9 positions agree with TRBD1. Germline trimming cut 4 bases from V and 0 bases from J; bases unmatched to any gene: 10. The CDR3 has 18 amino acids. CDR1 and CDR2 from the germline V gene are MNHNS and SASEGT. The CDR3 bases are TGTGCCAGCAGTGCAACACAGGGGGCCCCCTATAGCAATCAGCCCCAGCATTTT. As protein: CASSATQGAPYSNQPQHF.

This clonotype occurred many times. This chain uses TRBV12-3 or TRBV12-4 with TRBJ1-5; D unclear. There are 12 residues in the CDR3. V dropped 6 bases and J dropped 6 bases, with 9 bases sitting between them. In DNA form, the CDR3 reads TGTGCCAGCAGACACTACGGTCAGCCCCAGCATTTT. Translating gives CASRHYGQPQHF.

This clonotype was recorded at least ten times. The V gene is TRBV20-1, the J gene TRBJ1-1; TRBD1 matches 9 bases. J gave up 5 bases and V 5 bases, and 9 bases lay outside the gene matches. The length of the CDR3 is 14 residues. Germline V gives CDR1 DFQATT, CDR2 SNEGSKA (reference sequence). The CDR3 protein is CSAPRGQGRTEAFF. The CDR3 nucleotides read TGCAGTGCTCCGAGGGGACAGGGACGAACTGAAGCTTTCTTT.

This clonotype was counted only a few times. The chain couples TRBV3-1 to TRBJ1-1; 10 bases align to TRBD1. The CDR3 is made up of 15 amino acids. After removal of 1 base from V and 5 bases from J, the junction contained 4 bases not matched to a gene. In germline, CDR1 is LGHDT, CDR2 YNNKEL (reference sequence). This chain's CDR3 is CASSQVGQGETEAFF. DNA of the CDR3: TGTGCCAGCAGCCAAGTCGGACAGGGGGAAACTGAAGCTTTCTTT.

There are many counts of this clonotype. The chain has TRBV11-3 and TRBJ2-5, with 9 bases fitting TRBD2. The CDR3 totals 18 residues. Trimming cost V 3 bases and J 5 bases; bases outside gene matches: 16. Germline-derived CDR1 and CDR2 are SGHNT and YENEEA. The CDR3 sequence: CASSFQLSSGGAGETQYF. The CDR3 coding sequence is TGTGCCAGCAGCTTTCAATTGAGTAGCGGGGGTGCGGGGGAGACCCAGTACTTC.

This clonotype was observed many times. The J gene is TRBJ1-1, the V gene TRBV6-1; D is unresolved. The germline V and J ends were trimmed by 10 bases and 2 bases, with 17 bases remaining between them. This CDR3 comprises 14 residues. CDR1 is MNHNS, CDR2 SASEGT, per germline. For the CDR3, the DNA is TGTGCCACTCTACCTGGAGTAACAAACACTGAAGCTTTCTTT. It encodes CATLPGVTNTEAFF.

In regard to this clonotype: This likely comes from a read error, as the CDR3 has no conserved phenylalanine or tryptophan at its end. The chain is built from TRBV2 and TRBJ2-7, with 10 bases fitting TRBD2. The germline V gene has CDR1 SNHLY and CDR2 FYNNEI. The J segment lost 2 bases and the V segment lost 8 bases, leaving 3 bases of the junction unmatched. This CDR3 is 13 amino acids long. For the CDR3, the DNA is TGTGCCAGCCAGCGGGGGGGGGCCTACGAGCAGTACGGC. It translates to CASQRGGAYEQYG.

The chain links TRBV6-9 to TRBJ2-3; D perhaps matches TRBD2 (6 bases). The germline CDR1 and CDR2 sequences are MNHGY and SVAAGI. Trimming removed 6 bases at V and 4 bases at J, with 11 bases between. This CDR3 is 13 amino acids long. CDR3 sequence: CASSPSGADTQYF. CDR3 DNA sequence: TGTGCCAGCAGCCCGTCGGGGGCAGATACGCAGTATTTT.

This clonotype appeared once. Mismatch with germline at one junction end may stem from a read error. The V and J genes are TRBV7-2 and TRBJ1-2; unclear D gene. CDR1 and CDR2 (germline): SGHTA, FQGNSA. This CDR3 spans 13 amino acids. The CDR3 DNA sequence: TGTGCCAGCAGCTTGGGGTCCCCATATGGCTACAGCTTC. Translating it yields CASSLGSPYGYSF.

This clonotype has at least ten counts. The chain links TRBV14 to TRBJ1-2, with no clear D. The germline V gene encodes CDR1 SGHDN and CDR2 FVKESK. This CDR3 region has 13 residues. Trimming removed 1 base from V and 8 bases from J, with 11 bases in between. CDR3 nucleotide sequence: TGTGCCAGCAGCCAAGGTGGACTGCGGGGCTACACCTTC. Amino acids: CASSQGGLRGYTF.

This clonotype showed up many times. The chain carries TRBV4-1 and TRBJ1-5; D is undetermined. Trimming removed 2 bases at V and 4 bases at J, with 15 bases between. The CDR3 extends over 16 amino acids. Germline V CDR1 and CDR2: MGHRA, YSYEKL. The CDR3 DNA sequence: TGCGCCAGCAGCCAAATGCCAGGCCGTGGGAATCAGCCCCAGCATTTT. It translates to CASSQMPGRGNQPQHF.

This clonotype came up many times. The rearrangement uses TRBV7-8 and TRBJ1-1; no reliable D call. Looked up from germline, CDR1 is SGHVS and CDR2 is FQNEAQ. The CDR3 runs 15 residues. V gave up 2 bases and J gave up 8 bases, with 18 bases separating them. CDR3 in amino acids: CASSLNHPGSAEAFF. In nucleotides, the CDR3 is TGTGCCAGCAGCTTAAACCACCCGGGTTCAGCCGAAGCTTTCTTT. The variable domain in full, with the rest retrieved from reference TRBV7-8 and TRBJ1-1, is GAGVSQSPRYKVAKRGQDVALRCDPISGHVSLFWYQQALGQGPEFLTYFQNEAQLDKSGLPSDRFFAERPEGSVSTLKIQRTQQEDSAVYLCASSLNHPGSAEAFFGQGTRLTVV.

This clonotype has at least ten counts. This rearrangement joins TRBV9 to TRBJ2-5, with 8 bases matching TRBD2. V lost 0 bases, J lost 5 bases, and 6 bases stayed unmatched. CDR1 SGDLS and CDR2 YYNGEE come from the germline V gene. The CDR3 has 15 residues. In DNA form, the CDR3 reads TGTGCCAGCAGCGTAGGAACTAGCGGTGGGGAGACCCAGTACTTC. The encoded protein is CASSVGTSGGETQYF. The full variable domain, in which reference TRBV9 and TRBJ2-5 provide the parts outside the CDR3, is DSGVTQTPKHLITATGQRVTLRCSPRSGDLSVYWYQQSLDQGLQFLIQYYNGEERAKGNILERFSAQQFPDLHSELNLSSLELGDSALYFCASSVGTSGGETQYFGPGTRLLVL.

This clonotype was found a few times. V usage is TRBV19 and J usage is TRBJ2-4; TRBD1 matches 7 bases. CDR1 is LNHDA, CDR2 SQIVND, per germline (reference sequence). The J segment lost 3 bases and the V segment lost 2 bases, leaving 1 base of the junction unmatched. CDR3 length equals 14 residues. The CDR3 DNA follows: TGTGCCAGTAGTATAAGGGACAGCAAAAACATTCAGTACTTC. Protein sequence: CASSIRDSKNIQYF. Combining the CDR3 with reference TRBV19 and TRBJ2-4 gives the whole variable domain DGGITQSPKYLFRKEGQNVTLSCEQNLNHDAMYWYRQDPGQGLRLIYYSQIVNDFQKGDIAEGYSVSREKKESFPLTVTSAQKNPTAFYLCASSIRDSKNIQYFGAGTRLSVL.

This clonotype was recorded a few times. The V and J genes are TRBV5-1 and TRBJ2-7, with no clear D. CDR3 length: 14 amino acids. V gave up 0 bases and J gave up 2 bases, with 9 bases separating them. Germline V gene sequence: CDR1 SGHRS, CDR2 YFSETQ. The CDR3 here is CASSLVGNTYEQYF. In nucleotides, the CDR3 is TGCGCCAGCAGCTTGGTGGGAAACACCTACGAGCAGTACTTC.

This clonotype was observed at least ten times. The chain is built from TRBV6-1 and TRBJ1-1; D remains ambiguous. Germline CDR1 reads MNHNS; CDR2 reads SASEGT. The CDR3 length is 13 residues. V was clipped by 6 bases and J by 6 bases, with 14 bases between them. The CDR3 is CASRVSDNSEAFF. CDR3 DNA sequence: TGTGCCAGCAGGGTTTCAGATAACTCTGAAGCTTTCTTT.

This clonotype was seen many times. V usage is TRBV6-1 and J usage is TRBJ1-2; no clear D. Germline lookup yields CDR1 MNHNS and CDR2 SASEGT. V lost 10 bases and J 2 bases, leaving 17 bases between the germline ends. CDR3 length equals 14 residues. The CDR3: CATRGSGVNYGYTF. The CDR3 bases are TGTGCCACCCGAGGCTCCGGGGTAAACTATGGCTACACCTTC.

This clonotype was seen repeatedly, ten times or more. The rearrangement links TRBV15 to TRBJ1-4; 7 bases map to TRBD1. The ends lost 0 bases at V and 4 bases at J; junction bases unmatched: 5. The CDR3 extends over 16 amino acids. Germline V gene data show CDR1 as LNHNV and CDR2 as YYDKDF (reference sequence). CDR3 region: CATSRDPGTVNEKLFF. The CDR3 DNA is TGTGCCACCAGCAGAGATCCAGGGACAGTTAATGAAAAACTGTTTTTT.

This sequence joins TRBV5-1 and TRBJ2-5; D is unresolved. Trimming took 0 bases from V and 7 from J, leaving 7 bases between them. The CDR3 runs 12 residues. In germline, CDR1 is SGHRS, CDR2 YFSETQ. The CDR3 region is CASSLGARTQYF. In nucleotides, the CDR3 is TGCGCCAGCAGCTTGGGGGCTCGGACCCAGTACTTC.

At least ten counts were recorded for this clonotype. The chain combines TRBV12-3 or TRBV12-4 with TRBJ2-5, with TRBD2 as a possible D gene (6 bases). The CDR3 sequence is 12 residues long. V was pared by 5 bases and J by 5 bases, with 9 bases between. This chain's CDR3 is CASSTRGETQYF. The CDR3 DNA reads as TGTGCCAGCAGTACACGGGGGGAGACCCAGTACTTC.

This clonotype appeared a few times. V usage is TRBV6-1 and J usage is TRBJ2-5; TRBD2 matches at 8 bases. V lost 5 bases, J lost 2 bases, and 7 bases stayed unmatched. Germline values: CDR1 MNHNS, CDR2 SASEGT. The CDR3 extends over 15 amino acids. CDR3 residues: CASSLLSGIQETQYF. DNA for the CDR3: TGTGCCAGCAGTCTCCTTAGCGGGATACAAGAGACCCAGTACTTC.

The sample holds many counts of this clonotype. The rearrangement uses TRBV19 and TRBJ2-5; weak D call: TRBD1 (6 bases). The CDR3 sequence is 15 residues long. Germline loops: CDR1 LNHDA, CDR2 SQIVND (reference sequence). V dropped 4 bases and J dropped 4 bases, with 16 bases sitting between them. In DNA, the CDR3 is TGTGCCAGTAGTACCTTGGTAGGGGGTAGAGAGACCCAGTACTTC. Amino acid sequence: CASSTLVGGRETQYF.

This clonotype was seen at least ten times. This sequence joins TRBV10-3 and TRBJ2-7; 9 bases fit TRBD1. CDR1 and CDR2 from the germline V gene are ENHRY and SYGVKD. The junction had 1 base not matched to a gene; V was cut back by 4 bases and J by 0 bases. The CDR3 is made up of 14 amino acids. In DNA, the CDR3 is TGTGCCATCAGTGCGGGACAGGGCTCCTACGAGCAGTACTTC. Its translation is CAISAGQGSYEQYF.

This clonotype occurred many times. V usage is TRBV7-6 and J usage is TRBJ2-7; 7 bases align to TRBD2. The CDR3 consists of 13 residues. V lost 2 bases, J lost 7 bases, and 5 bases stayed unmatched. The V gene's germline CDR1 is SGHVS and CDR2 FNYEAQ. This chain's CDR3 is CASSLKTSWEQYF. The CDR3 nucleotides are TGTGCCAGCAGCTTAAAGACTAGCTGGGAGCAGTACTTC.

A few counts support this clonotype. The rearrangement uses TRBV3-1 and TRBJ2-6, with D hard to call. V gave up 0 bases and J gave up 2 bases, with 11 bases separating them. The length of the CDR3 is 17 residues. CDR1 is LGHDT, CDR2 YNNKEL, per germline (reference sequence). The CDR3 spells CASSQDPGPTGANVLTF. CDR3 nucleotides: TGTGCCAGCAGCCAAGATCCGGGTCCCACTGGGGCCAACGTCCTGACTTTC.